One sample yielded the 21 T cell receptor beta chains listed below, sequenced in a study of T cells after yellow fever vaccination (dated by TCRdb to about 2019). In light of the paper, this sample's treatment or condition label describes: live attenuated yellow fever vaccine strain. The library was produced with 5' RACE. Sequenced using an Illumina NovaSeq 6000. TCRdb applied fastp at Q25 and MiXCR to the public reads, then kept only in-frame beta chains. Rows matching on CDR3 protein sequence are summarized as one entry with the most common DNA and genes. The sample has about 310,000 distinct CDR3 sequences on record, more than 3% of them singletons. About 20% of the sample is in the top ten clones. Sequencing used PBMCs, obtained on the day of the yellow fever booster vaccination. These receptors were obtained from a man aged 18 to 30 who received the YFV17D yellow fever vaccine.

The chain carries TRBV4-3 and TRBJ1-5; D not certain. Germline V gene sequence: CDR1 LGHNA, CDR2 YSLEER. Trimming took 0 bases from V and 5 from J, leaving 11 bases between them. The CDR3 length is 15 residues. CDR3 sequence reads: CASSQDQTFDQPQHF. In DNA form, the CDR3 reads TGCGCCAGCAGCCAAGATCAGACATTTGATCAGCCCCAGCATTTT.

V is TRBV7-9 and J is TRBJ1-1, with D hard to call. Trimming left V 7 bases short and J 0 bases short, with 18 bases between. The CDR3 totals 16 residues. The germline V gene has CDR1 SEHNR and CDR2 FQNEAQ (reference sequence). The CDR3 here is CASTQPRGGVNTEAFF. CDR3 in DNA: TGTGCCAGCACTCAACCCCGGGGTGGAGTGAACACTGAAGCTTTCTTT. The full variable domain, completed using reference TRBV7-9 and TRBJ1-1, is DTGVSQNPRHKITKRGQNVTFRCDPISEHNRLYWYRQTLGQGPEFLTYFQNEAQLEKSRLLSDRFSAERPKGSFSTLEIQRTEQGDSAMYLCASTQPRGGVNTEAFFGQGTRLTVV.

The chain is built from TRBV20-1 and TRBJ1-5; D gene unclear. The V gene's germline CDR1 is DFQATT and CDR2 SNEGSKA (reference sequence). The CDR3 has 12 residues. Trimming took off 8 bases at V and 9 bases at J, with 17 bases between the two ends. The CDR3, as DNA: TGCAGTCAGGCTAGACCGGGGTGGCCCCAGCATTTT. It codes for CSQARPGWPQHF.

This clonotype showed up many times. The CDR3 protein is CASSYQGTVWSTEAFF. DNA for the CDR3: TGTGCCAGCAGCTATCAGGGTACGGTTTGGAGCACTGAAGCTTTCTTT. The gene calls are TRBV7-2 and TRBJ1-1; tentative D call: TRBD1 (5 bases). Trimming took off 4 bases at V and 4 bases at J, with 19 bases between the two ends. The CDR3 runs 16 residues. CDR1 and CDR2 (germline): SGHTA, FQGNSA.

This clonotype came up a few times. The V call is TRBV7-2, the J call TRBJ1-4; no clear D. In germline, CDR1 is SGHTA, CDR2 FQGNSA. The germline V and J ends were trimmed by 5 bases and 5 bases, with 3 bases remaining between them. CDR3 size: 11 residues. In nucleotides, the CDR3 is TGTGCCAGCAGCAACAATGAAAAACTGTTTTTT. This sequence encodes CASSNNEKLFF.

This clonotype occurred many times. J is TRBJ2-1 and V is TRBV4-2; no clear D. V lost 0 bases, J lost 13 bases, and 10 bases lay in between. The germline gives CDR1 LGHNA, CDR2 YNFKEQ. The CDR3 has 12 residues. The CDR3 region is CASSQDGRSQFF. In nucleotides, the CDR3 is TGTGCCAGCAGCCAAGATGGGCGGAGTCAGTTCTTC.

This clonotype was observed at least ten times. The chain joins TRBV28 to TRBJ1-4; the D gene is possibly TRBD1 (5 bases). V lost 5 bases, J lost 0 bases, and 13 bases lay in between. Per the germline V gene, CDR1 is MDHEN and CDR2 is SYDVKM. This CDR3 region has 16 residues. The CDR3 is CASSPPGPTTNEKLFF. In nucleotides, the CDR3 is TGTGCCAGCAGTCCGCCGGGACCGACAACTAATGAAAAACTGTTTTTT. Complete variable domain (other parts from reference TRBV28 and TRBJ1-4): DVKVTQSSRYLVKRTGEKVFLECVQDMDHENMFWYRQDPGLGLRLIYFSYDVKMKEKGDIPEGYSVSREKKERFSLILESASTNQTSMYLCASSPPGPTTNEKLFFGSGTQLSVL.

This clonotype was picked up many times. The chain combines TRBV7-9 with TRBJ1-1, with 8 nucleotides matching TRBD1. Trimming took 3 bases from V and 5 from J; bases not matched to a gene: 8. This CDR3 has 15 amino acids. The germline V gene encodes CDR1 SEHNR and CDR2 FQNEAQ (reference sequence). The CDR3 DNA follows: TGTGCCAGCAGCTTGGGACAGGTGGATGGGACTGAAGCTTTCTTT. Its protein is CASSLGQVDGTEAFF.

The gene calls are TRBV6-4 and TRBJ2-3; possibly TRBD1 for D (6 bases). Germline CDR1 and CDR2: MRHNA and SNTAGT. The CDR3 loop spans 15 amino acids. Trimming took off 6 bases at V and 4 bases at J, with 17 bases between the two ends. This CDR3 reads CASSAVGARSDTQYF. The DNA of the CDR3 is TGTGCCAGCAGCGCGGTGGGGGCGCGGTCAGATACGCAGTATTTT.

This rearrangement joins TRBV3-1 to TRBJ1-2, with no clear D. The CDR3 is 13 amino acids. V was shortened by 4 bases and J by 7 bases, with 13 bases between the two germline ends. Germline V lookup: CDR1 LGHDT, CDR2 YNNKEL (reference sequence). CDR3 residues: CASSRKGDFGYTF. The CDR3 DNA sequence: TGTGCCAGCAGCCGAAAAGGAGACTTTGGCTACACCTTC.

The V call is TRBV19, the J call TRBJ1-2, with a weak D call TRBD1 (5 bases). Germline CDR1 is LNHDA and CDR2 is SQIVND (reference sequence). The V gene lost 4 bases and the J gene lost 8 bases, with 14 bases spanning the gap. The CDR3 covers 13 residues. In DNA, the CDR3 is TGTGCCAGTAGTACCGACTCGGGGGACGGCTACACCTTC. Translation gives CASSTDSGDGYTF.

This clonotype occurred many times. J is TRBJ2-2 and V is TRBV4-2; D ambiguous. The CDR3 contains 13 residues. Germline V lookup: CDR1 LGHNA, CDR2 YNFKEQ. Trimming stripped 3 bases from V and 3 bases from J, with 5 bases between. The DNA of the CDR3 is TGTGCCAGCAGCCACGGGTACACCGGGGAGCTGTTTTTT. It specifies CASSHGYTGELFF.

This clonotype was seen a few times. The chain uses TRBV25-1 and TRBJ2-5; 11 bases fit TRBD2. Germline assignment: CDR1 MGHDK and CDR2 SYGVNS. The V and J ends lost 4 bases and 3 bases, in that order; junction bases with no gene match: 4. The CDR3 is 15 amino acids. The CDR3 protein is CASSGLSGGEETQYF. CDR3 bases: TGTGCCAGCAGTGGGCTTAGCGGGGGGGAAGAGACCCAGTACTTC.

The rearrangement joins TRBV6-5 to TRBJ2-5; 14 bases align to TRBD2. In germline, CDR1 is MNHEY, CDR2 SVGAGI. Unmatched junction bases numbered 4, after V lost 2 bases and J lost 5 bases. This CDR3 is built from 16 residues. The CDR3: CASSYGTSGGKETQYF. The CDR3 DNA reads TGTGCCAGCAGTTACGGGACTAGCGGGGGCAAGGAGACCCAGTACTTC.

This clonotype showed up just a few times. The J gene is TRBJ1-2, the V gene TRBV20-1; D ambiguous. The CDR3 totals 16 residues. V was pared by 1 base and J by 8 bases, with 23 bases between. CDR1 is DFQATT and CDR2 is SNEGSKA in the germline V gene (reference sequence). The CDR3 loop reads CSARAHWASNISGYTF. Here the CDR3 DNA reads TGCAGTGCTAGAGCCCACTGGGCCTCAAACATCTCCGGCTACACCTTC.

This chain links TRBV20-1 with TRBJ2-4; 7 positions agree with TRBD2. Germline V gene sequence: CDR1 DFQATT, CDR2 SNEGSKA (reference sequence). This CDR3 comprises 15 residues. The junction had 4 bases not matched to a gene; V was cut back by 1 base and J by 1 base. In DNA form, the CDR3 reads TGCAGTGCTAGAGTGGGGGGGTCGGCCAAAAACATTCAGTACTTC. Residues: CSARVGGSAKNIQYF.

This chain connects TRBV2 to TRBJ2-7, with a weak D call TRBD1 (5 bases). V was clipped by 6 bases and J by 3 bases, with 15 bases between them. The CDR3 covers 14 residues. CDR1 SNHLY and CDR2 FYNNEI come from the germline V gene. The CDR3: CASRGRERVYEQYF. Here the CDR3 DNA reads TGTGCCAGCAGAGGCAGGGAAAGGGTCTACGAGCAGTACTTC.

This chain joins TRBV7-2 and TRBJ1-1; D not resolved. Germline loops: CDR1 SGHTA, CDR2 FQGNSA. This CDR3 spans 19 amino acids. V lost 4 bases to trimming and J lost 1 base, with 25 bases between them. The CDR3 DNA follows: TGTGCCAGCAGCTCGAGATGGACGGGAAAGAAGGTTGAGAACACTGAAGCTTTCTTT. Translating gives CASSSRWTGKKVENTEAFF.

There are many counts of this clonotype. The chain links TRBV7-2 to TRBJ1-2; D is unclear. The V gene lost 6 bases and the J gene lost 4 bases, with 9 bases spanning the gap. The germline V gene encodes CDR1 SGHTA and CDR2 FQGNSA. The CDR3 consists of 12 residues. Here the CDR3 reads CASSQTGYGYTF. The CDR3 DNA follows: TGTGCCAGCAGTCAGACGGGCTATGGCTACACCTTC. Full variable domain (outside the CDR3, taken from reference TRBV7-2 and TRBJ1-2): GAGVSQSPSNKVTEKGKDVELRCDPISGHTALYWYRQSLGQGLEFLIYFQGNSAPDKSGLPSDRFSAERTGGSVSTLTIQRTQQEDSAVYLCASSQTGYGYTFGSGTRLTVV.

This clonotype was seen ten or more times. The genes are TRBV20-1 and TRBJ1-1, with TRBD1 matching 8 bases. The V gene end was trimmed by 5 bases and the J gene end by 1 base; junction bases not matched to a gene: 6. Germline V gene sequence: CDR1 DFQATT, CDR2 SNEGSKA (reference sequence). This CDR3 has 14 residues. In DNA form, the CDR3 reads TGCAGTGCTTATACGGACAGGGAGAACACTGAAGCTTTCTTT. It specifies CSAYTDRENTEAFF.

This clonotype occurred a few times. As DNA, the CDR3 is TGTGCCACCAGTGATGGGGGGACAGGAAACTATGGCTACACCTTC. Its protein product is CATSDGGTGNYGYTF. This chain connects TRBV24-1 to TRBJ1-2, with 8 nucleotides matching TRBD1. CDR3 length equals 15 residues. The J segment lost 2 bases and the V segment lost 3 bases, leaving 4 bases of the junction unmatched. Germline CDR1 and CDR2: KGHDR and SFDVKD.